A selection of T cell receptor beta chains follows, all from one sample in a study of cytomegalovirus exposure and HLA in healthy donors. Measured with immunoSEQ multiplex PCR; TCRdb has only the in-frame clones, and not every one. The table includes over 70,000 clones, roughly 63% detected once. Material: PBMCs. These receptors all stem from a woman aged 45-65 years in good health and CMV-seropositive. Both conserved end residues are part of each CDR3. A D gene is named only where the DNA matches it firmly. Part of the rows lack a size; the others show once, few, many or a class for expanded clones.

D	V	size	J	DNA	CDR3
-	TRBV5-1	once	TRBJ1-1	TGCGCCAGCAGCTTGGCGTCGGGCACTGAAGCTTTCTTT	CASSLASGTEAFF
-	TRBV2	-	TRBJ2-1	TGTGCCAGCAGTGAAACGGACACCTCCTCACAGTTCTTC	CASSETDTSSQFF
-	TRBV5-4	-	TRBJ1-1	TGTGCCAGCAGCTTGCAGTGGAACACTGAAGCTTTCTTT	CASSLQWNTEAFF
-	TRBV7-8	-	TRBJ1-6	TGTGCCAGCAGCGGGCGGGGCAGCGTACATTCACCCCTCCACTTT	CASSGRGSVHSPLHF
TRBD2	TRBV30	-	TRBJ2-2	TGTGCCTGGAGTGTATTAGCGGGGGGGACCGGGGAGCTGTTTTTT	CAWSVLAGGTGELFF
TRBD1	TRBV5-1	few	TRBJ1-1	TGCGCCAGCAGCTTTACTACCGGGACAGGGGTTCTGAACACTGAAGCTTTCTTT	CASSFTTGTGVLNTEAFF
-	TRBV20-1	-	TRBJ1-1	TGCAGTGCTAGCAAGAACACTGAAGCTTTCTTT	CSASKNTEAFF
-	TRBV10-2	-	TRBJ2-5	TGCGCCAGCAGGTCCCAGGGGAACCCTCAGGAGACCCAGTACTTC	CASRSQGNPQETQYF
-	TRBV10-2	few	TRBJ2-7	TGCGCCAGCAGCTCCCCTCCAGAAACCTACGAGCAGTACTTC	CASSSPPETYEQYF
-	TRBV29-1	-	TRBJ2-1	TGCAGCGTTGAAAAAGGGGCCAGCGCCTACAATGAGCAGTTCTTC	CSVEKGASAYNEQFF
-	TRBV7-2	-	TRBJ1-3	TGTGCCAGCAGCTTAGGACAGCCGAGCTCTGGAAACACCATATATTTT	CASSLGQPSSGNTIYF
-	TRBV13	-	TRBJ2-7	TGTGCCAGCAGCTTACGCGTTGTAGGGGATCGCGAGCAGTACTTC	CASSLRVVGDREQYF
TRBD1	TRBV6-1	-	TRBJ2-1	TGTGCCAGCAGCGATACAGGGGGCGCTTTCAATGAGCAGTTCTTC	CASSDTGGAFNEQFF
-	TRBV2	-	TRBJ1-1	TGTGCCAGCAGTGTGGGGGGAGGGAGCACTGAAGCTTTCTTT	CASSVGGGSTEAFF
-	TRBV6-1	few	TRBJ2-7	TGTGCCAGCAGTGAAGCGCTTCCCGGGACACCCTACGAGCAGTACTTC	CASSEALPGTPYEQYF
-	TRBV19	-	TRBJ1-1	TGTGCCAGTAGTGGACAGCTGCTGAACACTGAAGCTTTCTTT	CASSGQLLNTEAFF
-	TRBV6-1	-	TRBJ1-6	TGTGCCAGCAGTGAATTCCCCCAGGCCCTGTCACCCCTCCACTTT	CASSEFPQALSPLHF
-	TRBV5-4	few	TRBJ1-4	TGTGCCAGCAGCTTGGACAGGGCCAATGAAAAACTGTTTTTT	CASSLDRANEKLFF
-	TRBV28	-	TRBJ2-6	TGTGCCAGCAGTTCCGTTATCTCTGGGGCCAACGTCCTGACTTTC	CASSSVISGANVLTF
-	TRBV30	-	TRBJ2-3	TGTGCCTGGATCCCTAACAGGGTCACAGATACGCAGTATTTT	CAWIPNRVTDTQYF
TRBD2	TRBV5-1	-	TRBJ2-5	TGCGCCAGCAGCTGGACGGGGGGGGAGACCCAGTACTTC	CASSWTGGETQYF
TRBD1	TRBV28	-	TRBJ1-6	TGTGCCAGCAGTCCCCTCGACAGGGTTCGTTCACCCCTCCACTTT	CASSPLDRVRSPLHF
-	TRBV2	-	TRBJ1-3	TGTGCCAGCACCCAACTACAGGCGGCTGGAAACACCATATATTTT	CASTQLQAAGNTIYF
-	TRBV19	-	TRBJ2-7	TGTGCCAGTAGTGCTCGGGATCGGCAGTACTTC	CASSARDRQYF
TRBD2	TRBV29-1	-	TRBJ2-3	TGCAGCGTTGCCGGGGGGGCTGGCGATACGCAGTATTTT	CSVAGGAGDTQYF
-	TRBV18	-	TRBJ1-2	TGTGCCAGCTCACCACCCGCGTCCAGGGATAGCTACACCTTC	CASSPPASRDSYTF
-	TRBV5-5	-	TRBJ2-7	TGTGCCAGCAGCTGGGACTTTCGTTCCTCCTACGAGCAGTACTTC	CASSWDFRSSYEQYF
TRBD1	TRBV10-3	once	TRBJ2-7	TGTGCCATCAGTGAAGGTAGTAGGGGGACAGGGCACGACGAGCAGTACTTC	CAISEGSRGTGHDEQYF
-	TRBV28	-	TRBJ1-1	TGTGCCAGCAGTTTATTTGACAGCGTCTTCATGAACACTGAAGCTTTCTTT	CASSLFDSVFMNTEAFF
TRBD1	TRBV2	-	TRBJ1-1	TGTGCCAGCAGTGGACAGGGAAACATGAACACTGAAGCTTTCTTT	CASSGQGNMNTEAFF
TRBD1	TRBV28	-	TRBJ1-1	TGTGCCAGCAGTTTACTACAGGGGGAGTTCACTGAAGCTTTCTTT	CASSLLQGEFTEAFF
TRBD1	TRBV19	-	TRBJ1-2	TGTGCCAGCAGTAAGGGGACCGGGACAGATTCTAACTATGGCTACACCTTC	CASSKGTGTDSNYGYTF
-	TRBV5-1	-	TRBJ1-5	TGCGCCAGCAGCTTATCTGGGGCCAACCATCAGCCCCAGCATTTT	CASSLSGANHQPQHF
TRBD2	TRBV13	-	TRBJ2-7	TGTGCCAGCAGCAAGGGACTAGACTACGAGCAGTACTTC	CASSKGLDYEQYF
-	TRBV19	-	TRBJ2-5	TGTGCCAGTAGCACAGGGAAAGAGACCCAGTACTTC	CASSTGKETQYF
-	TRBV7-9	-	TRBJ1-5	TGTGCCAGCAGCTTAGCTCAGGGGCAAGGCAATCAGCCCCAGCATTTT	CASSLAQGQGNQPQHF
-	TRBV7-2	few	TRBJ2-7	TGTGCCAGCAGCTCGGTCACTGCCTACGAGCAGTACTTC	CASSSVTAYEQYF
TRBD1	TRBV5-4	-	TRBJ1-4	TGTGCCAGCAGCCCCGAGACAGGGGGCAGGGGTGAAAAACTGTTTTTT	CASSPETGGRGEKLFF
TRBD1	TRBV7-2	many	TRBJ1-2	TGTGCCAGCAGCTTCACGGGGGGGACAGGGTTTGGCTACACCTTC	CASSFTGGTGFGYTF
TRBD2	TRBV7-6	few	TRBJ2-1	TGTGCCAGCAGCTTAGTTGGACTAGCGGTCTCGAGCTCCTACAATGAGCAGTTCTTC	CASSLVGLAVSSSYNEQFF
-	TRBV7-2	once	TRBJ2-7	TGTGCCAGCAGCTTAGCGTCGCCAGCCTACGAGCAGTACTTC	CASSLASPAYEQYF
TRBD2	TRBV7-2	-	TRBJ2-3	TGTGCCAGCAGCTTAATGGGCGGGGGGGCACCAGATACGCAGTATTTT	CASSLMGGGAPDTQYF
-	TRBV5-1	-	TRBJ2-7	TGCGCCAGCAGCTCCCGCTCGGACAGCTACGAGCAGTACTTC	CASSSRSDSYEQYF
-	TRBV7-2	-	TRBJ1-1	TGTGCCAGCAGCTTAAATTTGGGGGGCACTGAAGCTTTCTTT	CASSLNLGGTEAFF
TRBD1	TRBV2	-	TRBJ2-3	TGTGCCAGCAGTGAAGCTGGGACAGGGAATACGCAGTATTTT	CASSEAGTGNTQYF
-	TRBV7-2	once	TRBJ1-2	TGTGCCAGCAGCTTTGGCCTCGATGTCGATGGCTACACCTTC	CASSFGLDVDGYTF
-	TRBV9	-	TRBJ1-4	TGTGCCAGCAGCGGGGGAGAATTCGGTGTTGAAAAACTGTTTTTT	CASSGGEFGVEKLFF
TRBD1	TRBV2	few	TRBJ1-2	TGTGCCAGCAAACCGGGACAGGGGTTGTCGGGCTACACCTTC	CASKPGQGLSGYTF
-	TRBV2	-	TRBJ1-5	TGTGCCAGCAGTCCGGAGCGACGGGGTCAGCCCCAGCATTTT	CASSPERRGQPQHF
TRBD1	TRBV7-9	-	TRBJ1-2	TGTGCCAGCAGCGTAAGGACAGGGGATCCTTTCTGGGGCTACACCTTC	CASSVRTGDPFWGYTF
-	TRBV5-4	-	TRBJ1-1	TGTGCCAGCAGCCAGGGTGGAGGGTCGAACACTGAAGCTTTCTTT	CASSQGGGSNTEAFF
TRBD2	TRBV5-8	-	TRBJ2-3	TGTGCCAGCAGCTCCGGACTAGCGGGGGGGAGCACAGATACGCAGTATTTT	CASSSGLAGGSTDTQYF
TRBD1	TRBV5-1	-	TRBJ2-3	TGCGCCAGCAGTCGGGCAACACCGGGACAGGGGCCAGATACGCAGTATTTT	CASSRATPGQGPDTQYF
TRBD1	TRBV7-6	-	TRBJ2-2	TGTGCCAGCAGCCTCAGAGGACAGGACTACACCGGGGAGCTGTTTTTT	CASSLRGQDYTGELFF
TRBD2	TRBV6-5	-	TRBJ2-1	TGTGCCAGCAGTCCCGGGGGGAATGAGCAGTTCTTC	CASSPGGNEQFF
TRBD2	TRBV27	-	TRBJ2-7	TGTGCCAGCAGTTTCACGCGGGGGGAGAACTACGAGCAGTACTTC	CASSFTRGENYEQYF